The clone carrying this TCR beta chain was seen only a few times. TCRdb redid the clone calls on the PCR reads using MiXCR. The table lists around 12,000 clones, 30% to 35% of them singletons, with approximately 12% in the top ten. Germline V gives CDR1 MNHEY, CDR2 SVGEGT. Deletions cut 6 bases from V and 1 base from J, with 16 bases between. The CDR3 length is 15 residues. The sample originates from a study of metastatic and nonmetastatic thyroid tumors. Thyroid surgery was performed in patients who had received no treatment beforehand. The sequenced sample was tumor tissue. V and J are TRBV6-2 or TRBV6-3 and TRBJ2-7, with a possible D match to TRBD1 (6 bases). This clonotype originated in a female donor with papillary thyroid cancer or a benign thyroid nodule (not recorded which). Some clones in this sample may be carry-over from other donors' samples. The CDR3 DNA reads as TGTGCCAGCAGACTACAGGGTAGGGGGTCCTACGAGCAGTACTTC. Translating it yields CASRLQGRGSYEQYF.